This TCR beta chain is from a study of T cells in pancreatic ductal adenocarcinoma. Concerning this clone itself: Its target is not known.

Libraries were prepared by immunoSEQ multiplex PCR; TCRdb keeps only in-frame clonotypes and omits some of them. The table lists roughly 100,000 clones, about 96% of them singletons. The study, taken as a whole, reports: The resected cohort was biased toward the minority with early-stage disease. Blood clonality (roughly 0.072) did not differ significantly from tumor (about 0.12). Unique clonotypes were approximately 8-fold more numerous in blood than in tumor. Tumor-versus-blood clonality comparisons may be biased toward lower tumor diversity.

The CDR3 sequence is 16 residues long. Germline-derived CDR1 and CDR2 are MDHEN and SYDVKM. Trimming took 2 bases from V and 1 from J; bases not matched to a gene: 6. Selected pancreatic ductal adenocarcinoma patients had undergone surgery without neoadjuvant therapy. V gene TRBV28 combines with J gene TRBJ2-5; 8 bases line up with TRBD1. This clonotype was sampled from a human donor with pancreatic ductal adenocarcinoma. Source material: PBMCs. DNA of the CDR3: TGTGCCAGCAGTTTAGGGGCAGGGGGCGGCCAAGAGACCCAGTACTTC. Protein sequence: CASSLGAGGGQETQYF.